This T cell receptor beta chain was captured by sequencing in a study of blood T cells in healthy people across ages. Using a J-beta primer mix together with a sample-barcoded 5' primer, a second PCR was run for roughly 6 to 11 cycles. From the 5' RACE reads, TCRdb called clonotypes with MiXCR, one entry per CDR3 protein. The sample has roughly 700,000 distinct CDR3 sequences; 20% to 25% are singletons. Per germline, CDR1 SGHAT and CDR2 FQNNGV. CDR3 length equals 15 residues. The V gene end was trimmed by 5 bases and the J gene end by 5 bases; junction bases not matched to a gene: 11. These records were also assigned to another study, of T cells of mothers and their children.

This sequence originates from a boy between 10 and 17 years old in good health. J is TRBJ2-5 and V is TRBV11-2; TRBD1 agrees at 7 bases. Sequenced input: blood. DNA for the CDR3: TGTGCCAGCAGCCACGGGCGTGAGGGACAGGAGACCCAGTACTTC. It is translated as CASSHGREGQETQYF.